Each of the 27 T cell receptor beta chains below was sequenced from the same sample in a study of cytomegalovirus exposure and HLA in healthy donors. The study ran its PCR with 60 Vbeta and 13 Jbeta primers. Profiled with immunoSEQ multiplex PCR; TCRdb holds only in-frame clones, not every one. Here the sample spans some 98,000 clones, 80% to 90% being singletons. Sequenced: PBMCs. The source is a man in his forties in good health and CMV-seronegative.

This clone appeared once. This chain joins TRBV10-3 and TRBJ1-4; D uncertain. V was trimmed by 6 bases and J by 4 bases, leaving 9 bases between them. This CDR3 is built from 13 residues. Per the germline V gene, CDR1 is ENHRY and CDR2 is SYGVKD. CDR3 in DNA: TGTGCCATCAGCACCACGAGTAATGAAAAACTGTTTTTT. Protein product: CAISTTSNEKLFF.

CDR3 coding DNA: TGCGCCAGCAGCCCCAGGACTAGCGGGGATGTGCAGTATTTT. It is translated as CASSPRTSGDVQYF. This sequence joins TRBV5-1 and TRBJ2-3, with TRBD2 identical over 12 bases. This CDR3 region has 14 residues. V trimming: 4 bases; J trimming: 11 bases; junction bases outside the gene matches: 8. Germline V gene data show CDR1 as SGHRS and CDR2 as YFSETQ.

The rearrangement uses TRBV6-5 and TRBJ2-7; perhaps TRBD1 as D (5 bases). The CDR3 extends over 12 amino acids. CDR1 and CDR2 from the germline V gene are MNHEY and SVGAGI. The V gene lost 6 bases and the J gene lost 3 bases, with 9 bases spanning the gap. The chain's CDR3 is CASRSDSYEQYF. The CDR3 bases are TGTGCCAGCAGATCAGACAGCTACGAGCAGTACTTC.

The chain has TRBV5-1 and TRBJ2-7; 7 nucleotides agree with TRBD2. The CDR3 sequence is 16 residues long. V dropped 4 bases and J dropped 0; count of bases not matched to a gene: 10. Germline values: CDR1 SGHRS, CDR2 YFSETQ. This chain's CDR3 is CASSRWSGGSSYEQYF. The CDR3 nucleotides read TGCGCCAGCAGCCGCTGGTCCGGGGGGAGCTCCTACGAGCAGTACTTC.

V gene TRBV5-4 combines with J gene TRBJ2-3; 13 bases fit TRBD2. Germline CDR1 SGHNT, CDR2 YYREEE (reference sequence). V lost 6 bases to trimming and J lost 5 bases; unmatched junction nucleotides: 12. The CDR3 extends over 17 amino acids. This chain's CDR3 is CASNHRTSGGVIDTQYF. As DNA, the CDR3 is TGTGCCAGCAACCACCGAACTAGCGGGGGGGTGATAGATACGCAGTATTTT.

The chain recombines TRBV6-1 with TRBJ2-5, with a possible D match to TRBD2 (6 bases). This CDR3 region has 15 residues. CDR1 is MNHNS and CDR2 is SASEGT in the germline V gene. Trimming left V 1 base short and J 5 bases short, with 14 bases between. The CDR3 region is CASSEGQGAGETQYF. CDR3 DNA: TGTGCCAGCAGTGAAGGCCAGGGCGCGGGGGAGACCCAGTACTTC.

This clone was counted a few times. The chain uses TRBV5-5 and TRBJ2-3; 9 bases agree with TRBD2. The CDR3 extends over 17 amino acids. After removal of 4 bases from V and 2 bases from J, the junction contained 11 bases not matched to a gene. CDR1 and CDR2 from the germline V gene are SGHKS and YYEKEE (reference sequence). The CDR3 region is CASSDPIAGEPTDTQYF. The CDR3 coding sequence is TGTGCCAGCAGCGACCCCATAGCGGGGGAGCCCACAGATACGCAGTATTTT.

This sequence joins TRBV28 and TRBJ1-6; weak D call: TRBD1 (5 bases). This CDR3 is 13 amino acids long. With 7 bases removed from V and 10 bases from J, the gap between germline ends came to 14 bases. Germline assignment: CDR1 MDHEN and CDR2 SYDVKM. The CDR3 DNA is TGTGCCAGCACCCCGACAGACAAGTCACCCCTCCACTTT. Its translation: CASTPTDKSPLHF.

The chain has TRBV5-1 and TRBJ2-2; the D gene is possibly TRBD2 (7 bases). V lost 4 bases and J lost 6, with 16 bases in between. Per the germline V gene, CDR1 is SGHRS and CDR2 is YFSETQ. The CDR3 runs to 15 residues. This CDR3 reads CASSHRGGPAGELFF. CDR3 in DNA: TGCGCCAGCAGCCATAGGGGGGGCCCCGCCGGGGAGCTGTTTTTT.

The chain links TRBV4-2 to TRBJ1-1; 11 bases fit TRBD1. This CDR3 has 18 residues. Germline-derived CDR1 and CDR2 are LGHNA and YNFKEQ. The V segment lost 0 bases and the J segment 12 bases; nucleotides outside the gene matches: 18. The CDR3 spells CASSQDNRLTGTGGVTFF. The CDR3 coding sequence is TGTGCCAGCAGCCAAGATAATCGCTTAACCGGGACAGGGGGGGTGACTTTCTTT.

This clone was seen once. V is TRBV5-6 and J is TRBJ1-1, with 8 positions matching TRBD1. The germline V gene has CDR1 SGHDT and CDR2 YYEEEE. The CDR3 spans 14 residues. Trimming at V came to 4 bases and at J to 1 base, leaving 3 bases not matched to a gene. The CDR3 sequence is CASSVGQANTEAFF. The CDR3 DNA reads as TGTGCCAGCAGCGTGGGACAGGCGAACACTGAAGCTTTCTTT.

The chain couples TRBV5-6 to TRBJ2-5; possible D gene TRBD1, 5 bases. Germline values: CDR1 SGHDT, CDR2 YYEEEE. Trimming stripped 0 bases from V and 2 bases from J, with 8 bases between. The CDR3 contains 14 residues. The CDR3 sequence: CASSLAGPQETQYF. In DNA, the CDR3 is TGTGCCAGCAGCTTGGCAGGGCCTCAAGAGACCCAGTACTTC.

The CDR3 sequence is CASSIATTADTQYF. The CDR3 DNA follows: TGTGCCAGTAGTATCGCGACAACGGCAGATACGCAGTATTTT. The chain employs TRBV19 and TRBJ2-3; D gene ambiguous. The CDR3 has 14 residues. Deletions cut 3 bases from V and 4 bases from J, with 11 bases between. CDR1 is LNHDA and CDR2 is SQIVND in the germline V gene (reference sequence).

V and J are TRBV7-9 and TRBJ1-1; D uncertain. The CDR3 runs to 14 residues. Germline V gene lookup returns CDR1 SEHNR and CDR2 FQNEAQ (reference sequence). The V and J ends lost 4 bases and 3 bases respectively, with 12 bases between them. CDR3 coding DNA: TGTGCCAGCAGCTCGAGGTTTGTGGACACTGAAGCTTTCTTT. Its protein is CASSSRFVDTEAFF.

This clone was seen a few times. The chain links TRBV7-9 to TRBJ2-5, with a possible D match to TRBD2 (5 bases). V was shortened by 5 bases and J by 0 bases, with 7 bases between the two germline ends. The germline V gene encodes CDR1 SEHNR and CDR2 FQNEAQ (reference sequence). The CDR3 spans 13 residues. CDR3 amino acids: CASSERNQETQYF. The CDR3, as DNA: TGTGCCAGCAGCGAGCGGAACCAAGAGACCCAGTACTTC.

The chain carries TRBV27 and TRBJ2-7; 7 nucleotides align to TRBD1. The CDR3 has 13 residues. V lost 5 bases, J lost 0 bases, and 1 base stayed unmatched. CDR1 is MNHEY and CDR2 is SMNVEV in the germline V gene (reference sequence). CDR3 loop: CASSRQGSYEQYF. The CDR3 bases are TGTGCCAGCAGTCGACAGGGCTCCTACGAGCAGTACTTC.

In DNA form, the CDR3 reads TGCGCCAGCAGCTTGGTTACGGGGGGTCGGAAGTCGAACACTGAAGCTTTCTTT. It encodes CASSLVTGGRKSNTEAFF. The V call is TRBV5-1, the J call TRBJ1-1, with D tentatively TRBD1 (5 bases). Trimming pared 0 bases from V and 1 base from J, leaving 19 bases between. CDR1 and CDR2 (germline): SGHRS, YFSETQ. The CDR3 runs to 18 residues.

The chain couples TRBV9 to TRBJ2-1, with a weak D call TRBD1 (5 bases). The CDR3 spans 15 residues. CDR1 and CDR2 from the germline V gene are SGDLS and YYNGEE. The ends were cut back, 6 bases at V and 1 base at J, with 14 bases in the middle. The CDR3 region has the DNA TGTGCCAGCACCGCAGGGCAGAGGTCCTACAATGAGCAGTTCTTC. It yields the protein CASTAGQRSYNEQFF. Full variable domain (rest looked up from reference TRBV9 and TRBJ2-1): DSGVTQTPKHLITATGQRVTLRCSPRSGDLSVYWYQQSLDQGLQFLIQYYNGEERAKGNILERFSAQQFPDLHSELNLSSLELGDSALYFCASTAGQRSYNEQFFGPGTRLTVL.

This clone was recorded only once. The rearrangement joins TRBV7-2 to TRBJ1-2; TRBD1 aligns across 7 bases. This CDR3 has 19 residues. The germline CDR1 and CDR2 sequences are SGHTA and FQGNSA. Germline trimming cut 3 bases from V and 0 bases from J; bases unmatched to any gene: 16. The CDR3 region is CASSFPVRQGNLPNYGYTF. CDR3 DNA sequence: TGTGCCAGCAGCTTCCCTGTAAGACAGGGCAACTTACCTAACTATGGCTACACCTTC.

This chain connects TRBV10-3 to TRBJ1-3; TRBD1 matches 8 bases. The CDR3 runs 14 residues. The germline V gene has CDR1 ENHRY and CDR2 SYGVKD. J gave up 3 bases and V 6 bases, and 4 bases lay outside the gene matches. CDR3 loop: CAIRPGQGGNTIYF. DNA of the CDR3: TGTGCCATCAGGCCCGGACAGGGTGGAAACACCATATATTTT.

The chain combines TRBV29-1 with TRBJ1-6; 11 nucleotides align to TRBD1. CDR3 length: 14 amino acids. V lost 6 bases and J lost 9; bases outside the gene matches: 7. Germline values: CDR1 SQVTM, CDR2 ANQGSEA. CDR3 in amino acids: CSVRDRGFASPLHF. DNA of the CDR3: TGCAGCGTCAGGGACAGGGGGTTTGCTTCACCCCTCCACTTT. The complete variable domain, with remaining parts taken from reference TRBV29-1 and TRBJ1-6, reads SAVISQKPSRDICQRGTSLTIQCQVDSQVTMMFWYRQQPGQSLTLIATANQGSEATYESGFVIDKFPISRPNLTFSTLTVSNMSPEDSSIYLCSVRDRGFASPLHFGNGTRLTVT.

The rearrangement uses TRBV19 and TRBJ2-5; 8 bases align to TRBD1. This CDR3 is built from 15 residues. V dropped 4 bases and J dropped 4; count of bases not matched to a gene: 8. The germline V gene has CDR1 LNHDA and CDR2 SQIVND (reference sequence). Here the CDR3 reads CASSKTRGRGETQYF. The CDR3 bases are TGTGCCAGTAGTAAGACCAGGGGGCGCGGAGAGACCCAGTACTTC.

The chain links TRBV5-1 to TRBJ1-3; maybe TRBD1 (6 bases). V was shortened by 0 bases and J by 2 bases, with 12 bases between the two germline ends. The length of the CDR3 is 16 residues. CDR1 is SGHRS, CDR2 YFSETQ, per germline. The CDR3 region is CASSLGDNQAGNTIYF. CDR3 sequence (DNA): TGCGCCAGCAGCTTGGGGGACAATCAAGCTGGAAACACCATATATTTT. The variable domain in full, with the rest retrieved from reference TRBV5-1 and TRBJ1-3, is KAGVTQTPRYLIKTRGQQVTLSCSPISGHRSVSWYQQTPGQGLQFLFEYFSETQRNKGNFPGRFSGRQFSNSRSEMNVSTLELGDSALYLCASSLGDNQAGNTIYFGEGSWLTVV.

As concerns this clone: At the DNA level, this CDR3 is encoded by other sequences in the same sample as well. The genes are TRBV5-1 and TRBJ2-3, with 11 bases that match TRBD2. The CDR3 contains 16 residues. The J segment lost 4 bases and the V segment lost 4 bases, leaving 8 bases of the junction unmatched. In germline, CDR1 is SGHRS, CDR2 YFSETQ. The CDR3 loop reads CASSPGVLAGADTQYF. The CDR3 bases are TGCGCCAGCAGCCCTGGTGTACTAGCGGGGGCAGATACGCAGTATTTT. Full variable domain (rest looked up from reference TRBV5-1 and TRBJ2-3): KAGVTQTPRYLIKTRGQQVTLSCSPISGHRSVSWYQQTPGQGLQFLFEYFSETQRNKGNFPGRFSGRQFSNSRSEMNVSTLELGDSALYLCASSPGVLAGADTQYFGPGTRLTVL.

On this clone itself: Germline and junction disagree at one end, which may indicate a read error. The CDR3 sequence is CASSPLVAGGPNSPLHF. For the CDR3, the DNA is TGTGCCAGTTCACCCTTGGTCGCAGGGGGTCCCAATTCACCCCTCCACTTT. The gene calls are TRBV18 and TRBJ1-6; 7 nucleotides line up with TRBD1. Germline V lookup: CDR1 KGHSH, CDR2 LQKENI. The CDR3 spans 17 residues.

The chain joins TRBV4-1 to TRBJ1-1; D is uncertain. Per germline, CDR1 MGHRA and CDR2 YSYEKL. This CDR3 is 16 amino acids long. V lost 1 base to trimming and J lost 8 bases, with 20 bases between them. The CDR3 DNA is TGCGCCAGCAGCCAAGGATCCAACGTAGCCGGACTAGAAGCTTTCTTT. This translates into CASSQGSNVAGLEAFF.

This chain uses TRBV11-1 with TRBJ2-1; D unclear. The ends were cut back, 5 bases at V and 0 bases at J, with 11 bases in the middle. This CDR3 has 15 amino acids. CDR1 is SGHAT and CDR2 is FQDESV in the germline V gene (reference sequence). For the CDR3, the DNA is TGTGCCAGCAGCCCCCCCGCTAGCTCCTACAATGAGCAGTTCTTC. This sequence encodes CASSPPASSYNEQFF.